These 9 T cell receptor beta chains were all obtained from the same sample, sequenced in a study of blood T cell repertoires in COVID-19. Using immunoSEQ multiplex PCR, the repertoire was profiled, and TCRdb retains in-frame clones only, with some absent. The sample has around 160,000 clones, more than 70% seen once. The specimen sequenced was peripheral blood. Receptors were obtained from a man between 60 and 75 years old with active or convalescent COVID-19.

The CDR3 protein is CATSARLAGAYEQYF. The CDR3 bases are TGTGCCACCAGCGCCCGACTAGCGGGAGCCTACGAGCAGTACTTC. The chain links TRBV15 to TRBJ2-7; TRBD2 aligns across 12 bases. V lost 5 bases to trimming and J lost 2 bases; unmatched junction nucleotides: 4. The CDR3 has 15 residues. Germline values: CDR1 LNHNV, CDR2 YYDKDF (reference sequence).

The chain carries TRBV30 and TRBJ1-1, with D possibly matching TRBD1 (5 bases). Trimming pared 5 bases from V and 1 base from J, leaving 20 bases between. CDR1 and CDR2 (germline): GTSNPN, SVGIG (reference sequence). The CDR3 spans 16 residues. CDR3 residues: CAWDVTYRLENTEAFF. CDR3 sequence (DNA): TGTGCCTGGGACGTAACATACAGGCTAGAGAACACTGAAGCTTTCTTT. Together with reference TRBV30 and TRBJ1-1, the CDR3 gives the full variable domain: SQTIHQWPATLVQPVGSPLSLECTVEGTSNPNLYWYRQAAGRGLQLLFYSVGIGQISSEVPQNLSASRPQDRQFILSSKKLLLSDSGFYLCAWDVTYRLENTEAFFGQGTRLTVV.

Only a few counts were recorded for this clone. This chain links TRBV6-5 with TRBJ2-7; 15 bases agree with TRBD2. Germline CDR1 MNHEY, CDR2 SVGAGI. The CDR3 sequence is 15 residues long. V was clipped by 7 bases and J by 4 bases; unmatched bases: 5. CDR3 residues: CASIAGLAGGYEQYF. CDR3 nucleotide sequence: TGTGCCAGCATCGCCGGACTAGCGGGAGGGTACGAGCAGTACTTC.

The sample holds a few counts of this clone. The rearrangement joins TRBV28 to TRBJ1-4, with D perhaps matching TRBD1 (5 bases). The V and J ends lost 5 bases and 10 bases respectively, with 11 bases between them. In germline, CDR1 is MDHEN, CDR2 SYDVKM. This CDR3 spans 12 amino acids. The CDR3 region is CASSLGGGKLFF. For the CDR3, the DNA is TGTGCCAGCAGTCTGGGGGGAGGAAAACTGTTTTTT.

The CDR3 DNA follows: TGTGCCAGCAGCTTAGATTATGTTATGAACACTGAAGCTTTCTTT. It is translated as CASSLDYVMNTEAFF. This sequence joins TRBV11-2 and TRBJ1-1; no clear D gene. Germline-derived CDR1 and CDR2 are SGHAT and FQNNGV. The V end lost 0 bases, the J end lost 0 bases, and 8 bases lay between the germline ends. This CDR3 spans 15 amino acids.

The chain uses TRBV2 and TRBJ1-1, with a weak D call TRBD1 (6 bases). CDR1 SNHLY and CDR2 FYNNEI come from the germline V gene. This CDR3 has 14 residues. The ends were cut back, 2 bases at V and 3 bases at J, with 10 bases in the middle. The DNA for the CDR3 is TGTGCCAGCAGTGAAAGGGGGTATCACACTGAAGCTTTCTTT. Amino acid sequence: CASSERGYHTEAFF.

The CDR3 spells CAISDGGTNNYGYTF. DNA for the CDR3: TGTGCCATCAGTGACGGAGGGACGAACAACTATGGCTACACCTTC. The chain has TRBV10-3 and TRBJ1-2; weak D call: TRBD1 (5 bases). Germline V gives CDR1 ENHRY, CDR2 SYGVKD. The CDR3 length is 15 residues. V was cut by 3 bases and J by 2 bases, with 13 bases left in between.

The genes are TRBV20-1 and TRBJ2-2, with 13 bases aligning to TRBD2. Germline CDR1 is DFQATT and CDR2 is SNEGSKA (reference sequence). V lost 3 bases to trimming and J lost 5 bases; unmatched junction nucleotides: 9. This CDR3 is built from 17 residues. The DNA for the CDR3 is TGCAGTGCTAGTATGTCGGGACTAGCGGGAAGGACCGGGGAGCTGTTTTTT. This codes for CSASMSGLAGRTGELFF.

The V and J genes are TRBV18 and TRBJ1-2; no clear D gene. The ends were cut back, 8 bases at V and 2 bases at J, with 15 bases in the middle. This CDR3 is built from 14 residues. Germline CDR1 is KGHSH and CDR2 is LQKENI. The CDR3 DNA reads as TGTGCCAGCCGACCGGAGGGTCGGAACTATGGCTACACCTTC. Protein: CASRPEGRNYGYTF.